Detailed here is one T cell receptor (beta chain). Its target is unknown. At one end the junction does not follow the germline gene, possibly because of a read error. This table comes from immunoSEQ multiplex PCR, and its TCRdb copy is limited to in-frame clones, with some not included. The sample has about 27,000 clones; around 78% are singletons. This sample is part of a study of graft-versus-host responses after intestinal transplantation. On the study more broadly: Transplants given to recipients were multivisceral, liver-intestinal, or isolated intestinal. Regarding the study as a whole: Present in recipient marrow, GvH clones included some that appeared first in ileum or blood. Association was observed between peak circulating GvH clone levels and early post-transplant HvG declines.

The CDR3 runs to 14 residues. Germline assignment: CDR1 MDHEN and CDR2 SYDVKM. This chain connects TRBV28 to TRBJ2-7; D may be TRBD1 (5 bases). The sequences come from PBMCs, collected approximately 28 days after intestinal transplant. This sequence was found in a human patient who received an intestinal transplant, so some T cells may come from the graft donor. CDR3 sequence: CASSSRTDTYGQYF. The CDR3 coding sequence is TGTGCCAGCAGTTCACGGACGGACACCTACGGGCAGTACTTC.